Listed here are 9 T cell receptor beta chains from one sample, sequenced in a study of blood T cell repertoires in COVID-19. The assay was immunoSEQ multiplex PCR, and TCRdb's table has in-frame clones only and misses some. The table includes 100,000 to 150,000 clones, 60% to 85% detected once. Sequencing used peripheral blood. These TCRs come from a man between 70 and 80 years old with acute or convalescent COVID-19.

The chain is built from TRBV29-1 and TRBJ1-5, with unresolved D. The CDR3 sequence is 9 residues long. V lost 8 bases to trimming and J lost 5 bases, with 4 bases between them. Germline-derived CDR1 and CDR2 are SQVTM and ANQGSEA. Here the CDR3 DNA reads TGCAGCCCGTATCAGCCCCAGCATTTT. It codes for CSPYQPQHF.

The gene calls are TRBV7-2 and TRBJ2-7, with 13 bases lining up with TRBD2. V dropped 1 base and J dropped 7; count of bases not matched to a gene: 7. This CDR3 has 16 residues. CDR1 and CDR2 from the germline V gene are SGHTA and FQGNSA. In DNA, the CDR3 is TGTGCCAGCAGCTTAGAACTAGCGGGAGGGCCGCGGGAGCAGTACTTC. This gives the protein CASSLELAGGPREQYF.

This sequence joins TRBV12-3 or TRBV12-4 and TRBJ1-5; D perhaps matches TRBD1 (5 bases). V was trimmed by 6 bases and J by 7 bases, leaving 10 bases between them. The CDR3 extends over 12 amino acids. The chain's CDR3 is CASSSTGQPQHF. The CDR3 DNA reads TGTGCCAGCAGCTCTACAGGACAGCCCCAGCATTTT.

The chain recombines TRBV30 with TRBJ1-4, with 8 bases that match TRBD1. The CDR3 is made up of 15 amino acids. In germline, CDR1 is GTSNPN, CDR2 SVGIG (reference sequence). With 4 bases clipped from V and 0 bases from J, the junction kept 4 bases outside the gene matches. CDR3: CAWNTGGATNEKLFF. The CDR3 nucleotides read TGTGCCTGGAATACAGGGGGTGCAACTAATGAAAAACTGTTTTTT.

The CDR3 sequence: CASSQGAANEKLFF. The CDR3 bases are TGCGCCAGCAGCCAGGGGGCAGCTAATGAAAAACTGTTTTTT. The chain couples TRBV5-1 to TRBJ1-4, with 8 positions matching TRBD1. This CDR3 is 14 amino acids long. The V gene's germline CDR1 is SGHRS and CDR2 YFSETQ. J lost 3 bases, V lost 4 bases, and 2 bases had no gene match.

V is TRBV10-3 and J is TRBJ2-7, with D possibly being TRBD2 (5 bases). In germline, CDR1 is ENHRY, CDR2 SYGVKD. The ends were cut back, 3 bases at V and 3 bases at J, with 12 bases in the middle. This CDR3 has 14 amino acids. The DNA of the CDR3 is TGTGCCATCAGTGATCGAGAGGGCAACTACGAGCAGTACTTC. Amino acids: CAISDREGNYEQYF.

This clone was seen a single time. The chain links TRBV7-6 to TRBJ1-5, with 7 positions matching TRBD1. The length of the CDR3 is 13 residues. The germline V gene encodes CDR1 SGHVS and CDR2 FNYEAQ. The V and J ends lost 5 bases and 4 bases, in that order; junction bases with no gene match: 2. The CDR3 reads CASSLQGNQPQHF. CDR3 nucleotide sequence: TGTGCCAGCAGCCTACAGGGGAATCAGCCCCAGCATTTT.

This clone has a handful of counts. The gene calls are TRBV29-1 and TRBJ1-2, with D possibly matching TRBD1 (6 bases). The CDR3 totals 13 residues. The germline gives CDR1 SQVTM, CDR2 ANQGSEA. V dropped 0 bases and J dropped 4 bases, with 9 bases sitting between them. CDR3: CSVEEGRGYGYTF. The CDR3 DNA follows: TGCAGCGTTGAAGAGGGCAGGGGCTATGGCTACACCTTC.

This chain links TRBV4-1 with TRBJ2-3; the match to TRBD2 covers 12 bases. Trimming took 1 base from V and 5 from J; bases not matched to a gene: 4. The length of the CDR3 is 16 residues. From germline, CDR1 is MGHRA and CDR2 YSYEKL. The CDR3 nucleotides read TGCGCCAGCAGCCAAGTACTAGCGGGGGGTGGAGATACGCAGTATTTT. This codes for CASSQVLAGGGDTQYF.